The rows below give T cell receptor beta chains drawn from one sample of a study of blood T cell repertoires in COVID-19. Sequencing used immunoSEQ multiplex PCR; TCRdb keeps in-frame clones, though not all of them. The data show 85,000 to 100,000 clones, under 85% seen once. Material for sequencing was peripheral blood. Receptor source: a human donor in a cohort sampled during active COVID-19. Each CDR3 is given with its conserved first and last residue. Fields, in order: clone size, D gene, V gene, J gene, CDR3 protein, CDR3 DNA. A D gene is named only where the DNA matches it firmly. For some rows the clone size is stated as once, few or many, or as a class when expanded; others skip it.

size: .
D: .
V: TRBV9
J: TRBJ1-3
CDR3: CASSVGGQTNSGNTIYF
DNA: TGTGCCAGCAGCGTGGGCGGACAGACGAACTCTGGAAACACCATATATTTT

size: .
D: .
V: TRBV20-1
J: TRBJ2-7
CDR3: CSAIEGPSEQYF
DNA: TGCAGTGCTATTGAGGGCCCGAGCGAGCAGTACTTC

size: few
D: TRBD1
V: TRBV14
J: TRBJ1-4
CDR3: CASSLGTGPYEKLFF
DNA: TGTGCCAGCAGCCTCGGGACAGGGCCCTATGAAAAACTGTTTTTT

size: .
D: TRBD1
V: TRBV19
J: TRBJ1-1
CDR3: CASKFRDRNLNTEAFF
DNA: TGTGCCAGTAAATTCCGGGACAGGAATTTGAACACTGAAGCTTTCTTT

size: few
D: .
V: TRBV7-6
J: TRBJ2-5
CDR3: CASTRAGAPQETQYF
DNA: TGTGCCAGCACTCGCGCGGGGGCACCCCAAGAGACCCAGTACTTC

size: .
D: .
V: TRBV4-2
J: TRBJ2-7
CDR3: CASSQTDSFSYEQYF
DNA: TGTGCCAGCAGCCAGACGGACAGCTTCTCCTACGAGCAGTACTTC

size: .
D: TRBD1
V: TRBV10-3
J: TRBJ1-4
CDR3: CASGTGQTNEKLFF
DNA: TGTGCCAGCGGGACAGGGCAAACTAATGAAAAACTGTTTTTT

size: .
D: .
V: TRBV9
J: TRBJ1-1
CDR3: CASSVTSSSEAFF
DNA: TGTGCCAGCAGCGTAACTAGTTCCTCTGAAGCTTTCTTT

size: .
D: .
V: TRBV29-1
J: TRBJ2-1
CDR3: CSVVRGFTVNEQFF
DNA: TGCAGCGTTGTGCGGGGCTTTACAGTCAATGAGCAGTTCTTC

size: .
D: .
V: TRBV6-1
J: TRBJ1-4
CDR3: CASSEGLNWGKLFF
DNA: TGTGCCAGCAGTGAGGGGCTTAACTGGGGAAAACTGTTTTTT

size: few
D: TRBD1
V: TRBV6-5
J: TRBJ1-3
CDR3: CASSSGGGSGNTIYF
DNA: TGTGCCAGCAGCTCAGGGGGCGGTTCTGGAAACACCATATATTTT

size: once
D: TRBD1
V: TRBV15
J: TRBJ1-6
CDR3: CATSRDQQGGSPLHF
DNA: TGTGCCACCAGCAGAGATCAACAGGGGGGTTCACCCCTCCACTTT

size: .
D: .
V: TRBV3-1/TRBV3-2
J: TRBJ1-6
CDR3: CASSQGQRTNSPLHF
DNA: TGTGCCAGCAGCCAAGGACAGCGCACTAATTCACCCCTCCACTTT

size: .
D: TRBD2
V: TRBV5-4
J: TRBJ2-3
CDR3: CASSSTTLAGGTDTQYF
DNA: TGTGCCAGCAGCTCCACCACCCTAGCGGGGGGCACAGATACGCAGTATTTT

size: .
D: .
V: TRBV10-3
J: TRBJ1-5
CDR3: CAISENYGGHQPQHF
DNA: TGTGCCATCAGTGAGAATTACGGTGGGCATCAGCCCCAGCATTTT

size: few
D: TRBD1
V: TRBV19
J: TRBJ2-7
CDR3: CASSLRTGNEQYF
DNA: TGTGCCAGTAGTCTACGGACAGGGAACGAGCAGTACTTC

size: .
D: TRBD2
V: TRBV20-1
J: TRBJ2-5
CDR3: CSASGGTSGGAFQETQYF
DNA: TGCAGTGCTAGTGGAGGGACTAGCGGGGGGGCCTTCCAAGAGACCCAGTACTTC

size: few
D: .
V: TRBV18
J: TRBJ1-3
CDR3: CASSPGGPGSGNTIYF
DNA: TGTGCCAGCTCACCAGGAGGCCCGGGTTCTGGAAACACCATATATTTT

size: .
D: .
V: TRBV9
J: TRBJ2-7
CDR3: CASSVAQGSTYEQYF
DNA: TGTGCCAGCAGCGTAGCCCAGGGATCAACCTACGAGCAGTACTTC

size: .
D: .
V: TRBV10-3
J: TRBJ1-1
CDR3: CAISPAPTGYEAFF
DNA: TGTGCCATCAGCCCTGCCCCGACAGGTTATGAAGCTTTCTTT

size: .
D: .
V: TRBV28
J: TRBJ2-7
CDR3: CASSPFTGTYEQYF
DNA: TGTGCCAGCAGTCCCTTTACGGGAACCTACGAGCAGTACTTC

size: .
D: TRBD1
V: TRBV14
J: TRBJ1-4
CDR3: CASSTRQGPNEKLFF
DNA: TGTGCCAGCAGCACCCGACAGGGACCTAATGAAAAACTGTTTTTT

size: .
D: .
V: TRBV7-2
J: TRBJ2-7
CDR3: CASSLVGGTYEQYF
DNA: TGTGCCAGCAGCTTAGTGGGGGGAACCTACGAGCAGTACTTC

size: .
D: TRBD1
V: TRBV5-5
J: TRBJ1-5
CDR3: CASSLGTGGQPQHF
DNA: TGTGCCAGCAGCTTGGGGACAGGGGGTCAGCCCCAGCATTTT

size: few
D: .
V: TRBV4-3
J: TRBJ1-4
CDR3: CASSQDKGGDEKLFF
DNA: TGCGCCAGCAGCCAAGACAAGGGGGGGGATGAAAAACTGTTTTTT

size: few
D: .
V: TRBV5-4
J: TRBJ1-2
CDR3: CASSIGVGYTF
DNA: TGTGCCAGCAGCATAGGGGTAGGCTACACCTTC

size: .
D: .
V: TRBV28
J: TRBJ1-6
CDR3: CASSLGTPPLHF
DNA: TGTGCCAGCAGTTTAGGCACGCCACCCCTCCACTTT

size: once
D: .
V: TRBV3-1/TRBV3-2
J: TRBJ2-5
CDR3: CASSQVSRFAETQYF
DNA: TGTGCCAGCAGCCAAGTGTCTAGATTTGCGGAGACCCAGTACTTC

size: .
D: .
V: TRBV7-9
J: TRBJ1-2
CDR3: CASSLPPLGYTF
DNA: TGTGCCAGCAGCTTACCCCCTCTTGGCTACACCTTC

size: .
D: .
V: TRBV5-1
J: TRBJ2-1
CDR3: CASSLFPSQYNEQFF
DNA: TGCGCCAGCAGCTTGTTCCCTAGCCAGTACAATGAGCAGTTCTTC

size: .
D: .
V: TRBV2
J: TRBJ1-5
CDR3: CASSVGTASNQPQHF
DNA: TGTGCCAGCAGCGTCGGGACTGCTAGCAATCAGCCCCAGCATTTT

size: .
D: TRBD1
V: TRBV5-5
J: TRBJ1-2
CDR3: CASSYSRQGPYGYTF
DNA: TGTGCCAGCAGCTATTCCCGACAGGGCCCCTATGGCTACACCTTC